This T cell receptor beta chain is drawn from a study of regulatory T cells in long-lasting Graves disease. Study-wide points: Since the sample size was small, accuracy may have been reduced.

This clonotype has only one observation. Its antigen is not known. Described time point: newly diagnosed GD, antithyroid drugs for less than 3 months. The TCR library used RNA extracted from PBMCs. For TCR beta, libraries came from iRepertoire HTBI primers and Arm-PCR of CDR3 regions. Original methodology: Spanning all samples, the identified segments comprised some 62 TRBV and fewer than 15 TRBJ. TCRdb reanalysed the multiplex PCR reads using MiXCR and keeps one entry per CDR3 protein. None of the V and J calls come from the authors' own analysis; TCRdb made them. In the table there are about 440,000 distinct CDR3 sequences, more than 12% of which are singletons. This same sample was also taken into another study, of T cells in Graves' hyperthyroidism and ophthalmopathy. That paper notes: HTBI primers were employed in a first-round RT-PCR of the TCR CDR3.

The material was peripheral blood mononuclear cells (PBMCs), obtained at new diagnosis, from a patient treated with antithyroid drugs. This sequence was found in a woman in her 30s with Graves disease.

CDR3 amino acids: CASSYSRGGQPQHF. The CDR3 DNA is TGTGCCAGCAGTTATTCCAGGGGAGGTCAGCCCCAGCATTTT. J is TRBJ1-5 and V is TRBV28, with a tentative D call TRBD1 (6 bases). V was shortened by 4 bases and J by 6 bases, with 13 bases between the two germline ends. Germline CDR1 MDHEN, CDR2 SYDVKM. This CDR3 is 14 amino acids long.